This passage covers 8 T cell receptor beta chains from one sample sequenced in a study of control samples from healthy donors and cancer patients. Sequencing was performed with immunoSEQ multiplex PCR; in TCRdb, only in-frame clones are kept and a portion is missing. Altogether more than 140,000 clones are present, under 95% being singletons, with the ten largest covering over 6%. The sequenced material came from blood. Source of these receptors: a man aged 18 to 29 in good health.

This chain links TRBV29-1 with TRBJ2-1, with TRBD1 as a possible D gene (6 bases). Trimming took 6 bases from V and 6 from J, leaving 15 bases between them. The CDR3 runs 13 residues. CDR1 is SQVTM, CDR2 ANQGSEA, per germline. CDR3 in DNA: TGCAGCGTATCCACAGGGTATGGCAATGAGCAGTTCTTC. The encoded protein is CSVSTGYGNEQFF.

The V gene is TRBV5-4, the J gene TRBJ2-1, with 7 bases matching TRBD2. The length of the CDR3 is 17 residues. V was clipped by 3 bases and J by 0 bases; unmatched bases: 9. Germline values: CDR1 SGHNT, CDR2 YYREEE (reference sequence). The CDR3: CASSSPLASSSYNEQFF. CDR3 DNA: TGTGCCAGCAGCTCGCCACTAGCGTCGAGCTCCTACAATGAGCAGTTCTTC.

The chain has TRBV5-6 and TRBJ2-7; TRBD1 aligns across 10 bases. The CDR3 runs to 14 residues. CDR1 SGHDT and CDR2 YYEEEE come from the germline V gene. V was clipped by 7 bases and J by 7 bases; unmatched bases: 11. In nucleotides, the CDR3 is TGTGCCAGCCTCTCGGGACAGGGGATGCGGGAGCAGTACTTC. As protein: CASLSGQGMREQYF.

The rearrangement links TRBV7-9 to TRBJ1-4; possibly TRBD1 for D (6 bases). Trimming stripped 5 bases from V and 8 bases from J, with 15 bases between. There are 14 residues in the CDR3. Germline CDR1 reads SEHNR; CDR2 reads FQNEAQ (reference sequence). The CDR3 bases are TGTGCCAGCAGCACTCCAGGGGCAAGGGAAAAACTGTTTTTT. Translating it yields CASSTPGAREKLFF.

The chain uses TRBV6-5 and TRBJ2-7; 12 bases fit TRBD1. Per germline, CDR1 MNHEY and CDR2 SVGAGI. The CDR3 extends over 15 amino acids. The trim removed 7 bases at V and 7 bases at J, leaving 11 bases unmatched. CDR3 region: CASTGQGAAGGEQYF. The CDR3 nucleotides are TGTGCCAGCACGGGACAGGGGGCGGCCGGGGGGGAGCAGTACTTC.

This clone was recorded once. The rearrangement uses TRBV7-6 and TRBJ2-7; maybe TRBD1 (5 bases). The CDR3 extends over 15 amino acids. Germline V gives CDR1 SGHVS, CDR2 FNYEAQ. V lost 4 bases and J 0 bases, leaving 13 bases between the germline ends. The CDR3 reads CASSYHDSDSYEQYF. DNA for the CDR3: TGTGCCAGCAGCTATCACGACAGCGACTCCTACGAGCAGTACTTC.

The CDR3 spells CASSLVSGRANYGYTF. The CDR3 DNA follows: TGTGCCAGCAGCTTAGTATCGGGCCGAGCTAACTATGGCTACACCTTC. V usage is TRBV13 and J usage is TRBJ1-2, with D unresolved. V was pared by 1 base and J by 0 bases, with 12 bases between. Germline loops: CDR1 PRHDT, CDR2 FYEKMQ (reference sequence). This CDR3 contains 16 residues.

This sequence joins TRBV3-1 (or the pseudogene TRBV3-2) and TRBJ2-5; 7 nucleotides match TRBD2. Germline V gene data show CDR1 as LGHDT and CDR2 as YNNKEL (reference sequence). The CDR3 totals 15 residues. V dropped 4 bases and J dropped 3; count of bases not matched to a gene: 8. The CDR3 bases are TGTGCCAGCAGCCCAGCGGGGAGGGTTAAAGAGACCCAGTACTTC. It translates to CASSPAGRVKETQYF.